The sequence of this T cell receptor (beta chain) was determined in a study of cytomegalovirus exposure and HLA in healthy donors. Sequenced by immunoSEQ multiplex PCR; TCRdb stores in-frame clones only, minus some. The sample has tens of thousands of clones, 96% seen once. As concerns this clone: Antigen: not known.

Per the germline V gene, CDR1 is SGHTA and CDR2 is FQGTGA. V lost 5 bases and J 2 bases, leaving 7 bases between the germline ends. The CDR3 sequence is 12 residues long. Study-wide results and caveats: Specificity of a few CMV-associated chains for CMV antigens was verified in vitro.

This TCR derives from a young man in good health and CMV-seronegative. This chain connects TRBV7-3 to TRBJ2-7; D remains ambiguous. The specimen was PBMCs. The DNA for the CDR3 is TGTGCCAGCAGCCGTTATCCCTACGAGCAGTACTTC. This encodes CASSRYPYEQYF.